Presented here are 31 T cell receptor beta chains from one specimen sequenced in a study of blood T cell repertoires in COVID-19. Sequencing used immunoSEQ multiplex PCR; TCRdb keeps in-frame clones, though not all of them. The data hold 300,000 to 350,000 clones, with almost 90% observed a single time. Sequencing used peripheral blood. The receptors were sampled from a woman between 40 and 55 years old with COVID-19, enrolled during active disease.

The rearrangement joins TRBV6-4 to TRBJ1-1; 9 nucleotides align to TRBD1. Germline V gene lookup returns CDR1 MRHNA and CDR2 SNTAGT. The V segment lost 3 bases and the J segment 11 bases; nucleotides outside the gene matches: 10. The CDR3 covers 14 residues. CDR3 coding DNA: TGTGCCAGCAGTGAATCGACAGGGGGTGCTCGGGCTTTCTTT. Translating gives CASSESTGGARAFF.

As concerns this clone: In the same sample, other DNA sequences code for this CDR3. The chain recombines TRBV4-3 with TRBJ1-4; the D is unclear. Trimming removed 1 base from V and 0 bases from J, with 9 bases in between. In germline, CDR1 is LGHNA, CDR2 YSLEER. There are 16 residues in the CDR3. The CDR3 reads CASSQGASATNEKLFF. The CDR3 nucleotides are TGCGCCAGCAGCCAAGGGGCGAGTGCAACTAATGAAAAACTGTTTTTT.

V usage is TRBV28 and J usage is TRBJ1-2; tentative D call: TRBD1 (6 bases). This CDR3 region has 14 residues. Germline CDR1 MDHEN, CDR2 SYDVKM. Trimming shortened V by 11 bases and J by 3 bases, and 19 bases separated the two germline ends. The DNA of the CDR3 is TGTGCCTCAAAGGGTCGGGGGGCCCACTATGGCTACACCTTC. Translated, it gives CASKGRGAHYGYTF.

The CDR3 here is CATLTAQRTGEQYF. CDR3 in DNA: TGTGCCACGTTGACAGCTCAACGGACAGGGGAGCAGTACTTC. The rearrangement links TRBV28 to TRBJ2-7, with TRBD1 identical over 8 bases. Germline V gives CDR1 MDHEN, CDR2 SYDVKM. Trimming took 10 bases from V and 7 from J; bases not matched to a gene: 15. The CDR3 is 14 amino acids.

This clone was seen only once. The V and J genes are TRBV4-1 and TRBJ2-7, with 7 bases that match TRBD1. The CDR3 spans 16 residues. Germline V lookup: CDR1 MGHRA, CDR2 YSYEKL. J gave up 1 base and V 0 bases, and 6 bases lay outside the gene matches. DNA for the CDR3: TGCGCCAGCAGCCAAGACCTGACAGGGTTGTCCTACGAGCAGTACTTC. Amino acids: CASSQDLTGLSYEQYF.

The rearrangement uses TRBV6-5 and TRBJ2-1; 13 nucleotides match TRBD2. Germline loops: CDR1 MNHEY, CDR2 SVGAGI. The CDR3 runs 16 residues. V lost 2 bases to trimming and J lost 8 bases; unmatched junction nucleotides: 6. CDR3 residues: CASSYTGTSGKDEQFF. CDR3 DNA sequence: TGTGCCAGCAGTTACACGGGGACTAGCGGGAAAGATGAGCAGTTCTTC.

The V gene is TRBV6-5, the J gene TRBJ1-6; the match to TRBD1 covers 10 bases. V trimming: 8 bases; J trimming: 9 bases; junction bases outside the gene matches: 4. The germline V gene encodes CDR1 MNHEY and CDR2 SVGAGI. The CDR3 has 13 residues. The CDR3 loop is CASRQGAGSPLHF. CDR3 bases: TGTGCCAGCCGACAGGGGGCGGGTTCACCCCTCCACTTT.

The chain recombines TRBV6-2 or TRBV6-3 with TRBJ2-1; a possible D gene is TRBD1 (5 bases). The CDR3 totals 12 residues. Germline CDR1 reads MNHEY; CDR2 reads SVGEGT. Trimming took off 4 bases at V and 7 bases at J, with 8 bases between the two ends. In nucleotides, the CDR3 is TGTGCCAGCAGTTCCAGGGTTAATGAGCAGTTCTTC. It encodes CASSSRVNEQFF.

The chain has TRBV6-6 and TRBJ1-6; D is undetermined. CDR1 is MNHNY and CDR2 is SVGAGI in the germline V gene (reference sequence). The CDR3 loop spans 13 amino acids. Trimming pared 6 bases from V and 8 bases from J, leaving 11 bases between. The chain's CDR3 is CASSSEVDSPLHF. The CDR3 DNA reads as TGTGCCAGCAGCTCCGAGGTCGATTCACCCCTCCACTTT.

CDR3 amino acids: CASSQGRSNHPETQYF. CDR3 DNA sequence: TGCGCCAGCAGCCAAGGACGTAGCAATCACCCAGAGACCCAGTACTTC. This chain connects TRBV4-3 to TRBJ2-5; no clear D gene. The CDR3 length is 16 residues. Germline CDR1 reads LGHNA; CDR2 reads YSLEER. V lost 1 base to trimming and J lost 4 bases, with 16 bases between them.

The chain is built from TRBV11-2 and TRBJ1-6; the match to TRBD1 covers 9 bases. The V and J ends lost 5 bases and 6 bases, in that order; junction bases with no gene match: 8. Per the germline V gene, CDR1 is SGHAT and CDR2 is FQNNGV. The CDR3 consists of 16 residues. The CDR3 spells CASSLGQGLGNSPLHF. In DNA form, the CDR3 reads TGTGCCAGCAGCCTGGGACAGGGATTAGGTAATTCACCCCTCCACTTT.

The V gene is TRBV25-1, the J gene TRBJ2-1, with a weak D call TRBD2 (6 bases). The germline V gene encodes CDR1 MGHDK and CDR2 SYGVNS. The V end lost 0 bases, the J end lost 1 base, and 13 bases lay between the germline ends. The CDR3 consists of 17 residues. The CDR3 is CASSEYIGAGSYNEQFF. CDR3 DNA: TGTGCCAGCAGTGAATATATCGGGGCGGGATCCTACAATGAGCAGTTCTTC.

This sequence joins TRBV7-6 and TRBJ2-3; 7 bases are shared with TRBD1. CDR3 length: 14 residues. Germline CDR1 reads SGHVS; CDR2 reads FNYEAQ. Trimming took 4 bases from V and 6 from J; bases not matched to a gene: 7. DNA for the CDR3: TGTGCCAGCAGCTCTACCGGGACAGCGGATACGCAGTATTTT. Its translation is CASSSTGTADTQYF.

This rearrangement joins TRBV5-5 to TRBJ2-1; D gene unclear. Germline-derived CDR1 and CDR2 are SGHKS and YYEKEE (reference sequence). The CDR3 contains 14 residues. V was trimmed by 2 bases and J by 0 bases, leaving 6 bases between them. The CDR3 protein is CASSFDISYNEQFF. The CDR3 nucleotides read TGTGCCAGCAGCTTTGACATCTCCTACAATGAGCAGTTCTTC.

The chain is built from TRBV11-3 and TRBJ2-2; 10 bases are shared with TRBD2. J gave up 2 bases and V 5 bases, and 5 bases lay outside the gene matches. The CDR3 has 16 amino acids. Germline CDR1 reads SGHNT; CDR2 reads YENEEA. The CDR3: CASSRGLAVNTGELFF. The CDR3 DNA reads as TGTGCCAGCAGCAGAGGACTAGCGGTTAACACCGGGGAGCTGTTTTTT.

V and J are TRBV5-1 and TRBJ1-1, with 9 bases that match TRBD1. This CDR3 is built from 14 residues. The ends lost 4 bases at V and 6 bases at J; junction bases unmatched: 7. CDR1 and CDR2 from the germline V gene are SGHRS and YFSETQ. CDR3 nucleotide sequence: TGCGCCAGCAGCCTAAGAGACAGGGGGGCTGAAGCTTTCTTT. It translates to CASSLRDRGAEAFF.

This CDR3 reads CASSPGGELYQPQHF. The CDR3 nucleotides read TGTGCCAGTAGCCCTGGCGGGGAACTGTATCAGCCCCAGCATTTT. The chain is built from TRBV19 and TRBJ1-5; D unclear. The germline CDR1 and CDR2 sequences are LNHDA and SQIVND (reference sequence). Trimming stripped 6 bases from V and 5 bases from J, with 17 bases between. The CDR3 length is 15 residues. Using reference TRBV19 and TRBJ1-5 for the parts outside the CDR3, the full variable domain is DGGITQSPKYLFRKEGQNVTLSCEQNLNHDAMYWYRQDPGQGLRLIYYSQIVNDFQKGDIAEGYSVSREKKESFPLTVTSAQKNPTAFYLCASSPGGELYQPQHFGDGTRLSIL.

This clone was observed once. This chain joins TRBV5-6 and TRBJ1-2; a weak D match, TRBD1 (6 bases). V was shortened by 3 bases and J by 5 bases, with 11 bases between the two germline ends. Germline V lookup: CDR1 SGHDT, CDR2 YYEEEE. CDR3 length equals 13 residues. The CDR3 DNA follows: TGTGCCAGCAGCTCAAGGGGGGGTTATGGCTACACCTTC. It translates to CASSSRGGYGYTF.

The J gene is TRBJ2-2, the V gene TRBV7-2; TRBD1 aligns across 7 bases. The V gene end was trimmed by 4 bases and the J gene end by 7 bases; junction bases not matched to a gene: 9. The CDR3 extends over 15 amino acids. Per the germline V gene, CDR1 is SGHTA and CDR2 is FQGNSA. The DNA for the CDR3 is TGTGCCAGCAGCTGGGAAACAGGGGTCGTCGGGGAGCTGTTTTTT. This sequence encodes CASSWETGVVGELFF.

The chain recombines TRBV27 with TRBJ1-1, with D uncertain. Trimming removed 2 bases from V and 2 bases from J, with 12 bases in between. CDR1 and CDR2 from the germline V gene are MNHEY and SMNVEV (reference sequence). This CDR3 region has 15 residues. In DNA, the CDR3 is TGTGCCAGCAGTTTAACGAGGGCCGCCAACACTGAAGCTTTCTTT. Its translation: CASSLTRAANTEAFF.

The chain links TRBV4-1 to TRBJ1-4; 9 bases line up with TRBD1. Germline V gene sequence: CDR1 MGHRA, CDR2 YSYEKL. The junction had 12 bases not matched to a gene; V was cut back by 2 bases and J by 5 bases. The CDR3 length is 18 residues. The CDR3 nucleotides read TGCGCCAGCAGCCAATCGTCCCGGGACAGGGTCCCGAATGAAAAACTGTTTTTT. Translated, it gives CASSQSSRDRVPNEKLFF.

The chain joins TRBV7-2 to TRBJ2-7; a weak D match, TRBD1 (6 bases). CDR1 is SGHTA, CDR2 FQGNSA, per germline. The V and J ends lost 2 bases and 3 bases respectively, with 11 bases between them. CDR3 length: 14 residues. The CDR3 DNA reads TGTGCCAGCAGCTTACACGGGACATTCTACGAGCAGTACTTC. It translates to CASSLHGTFYEQYF.

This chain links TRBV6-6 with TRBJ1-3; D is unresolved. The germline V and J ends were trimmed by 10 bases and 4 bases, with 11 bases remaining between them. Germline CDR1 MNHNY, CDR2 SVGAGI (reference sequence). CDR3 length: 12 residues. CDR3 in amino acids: CATNSQGNTIYF. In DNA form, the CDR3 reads TGTGCCACCAATTCACAGGGAAACACCATATATTTT.

The CDR3: CASSPLKATANTGELFF. As DNA, the CDR3 is TGTGCCAGCTCACCACTTAAAGCCACGGCGAACACCGGGGAGCTGTTTTTT. The gene calls are TRBV18 and TRBJ2-2; D unclear. Germline V CDR1 and CDR2: KGHSH, LQKENI. The CDR3 covers 17 residues. Trimming left V 1 base short and J 0 bases short, with 12 bases between.

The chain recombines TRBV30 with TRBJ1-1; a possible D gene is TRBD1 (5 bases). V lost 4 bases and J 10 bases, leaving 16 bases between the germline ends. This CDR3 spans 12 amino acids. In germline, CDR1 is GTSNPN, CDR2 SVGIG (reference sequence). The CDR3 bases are TGTGCCTGGACCCAGACTTCAAGGGGAGCTTTCTTT. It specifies CAWTQTSRGAFF.

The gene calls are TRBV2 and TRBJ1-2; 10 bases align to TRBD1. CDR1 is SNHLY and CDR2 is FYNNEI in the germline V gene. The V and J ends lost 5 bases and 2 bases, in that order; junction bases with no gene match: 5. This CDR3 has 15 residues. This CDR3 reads CASSYSGQGNYGYTF. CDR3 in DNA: TGTGCCAGCAGTTATTCGGGACAGGGGAACTATGGCTACACCTTC.

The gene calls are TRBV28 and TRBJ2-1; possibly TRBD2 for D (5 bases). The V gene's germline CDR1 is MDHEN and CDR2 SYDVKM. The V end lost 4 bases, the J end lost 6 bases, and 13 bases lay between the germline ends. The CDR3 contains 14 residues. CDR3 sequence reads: CASSWSKTINEQFF. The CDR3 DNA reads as TGTGCCAGCAGTTGGAGCAAGACTATCAATGAGCAGTTCTTC.

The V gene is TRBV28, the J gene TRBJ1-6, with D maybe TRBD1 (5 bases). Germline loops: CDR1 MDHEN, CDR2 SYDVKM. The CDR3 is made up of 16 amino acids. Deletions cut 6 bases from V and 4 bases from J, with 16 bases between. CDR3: CASSSTVTLYNSPLHF. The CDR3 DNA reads TGTGCCAGCAGCTCGACAGTCACTCTTTATAATTCACCCCTCCACTTT.

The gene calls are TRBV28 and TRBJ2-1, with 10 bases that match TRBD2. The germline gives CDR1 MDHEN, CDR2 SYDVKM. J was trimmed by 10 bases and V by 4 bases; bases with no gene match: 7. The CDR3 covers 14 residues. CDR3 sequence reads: CASSSPGTSAEQFF. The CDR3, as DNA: TGTGCCAGCAGTTCGCCCGGGACTAGCGCGGAGCAGTTCTTC.

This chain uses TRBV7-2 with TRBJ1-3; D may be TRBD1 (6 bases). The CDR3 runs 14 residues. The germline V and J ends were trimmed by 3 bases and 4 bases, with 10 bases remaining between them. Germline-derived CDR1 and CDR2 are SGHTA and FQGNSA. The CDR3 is CASSLRGTGNTIYF. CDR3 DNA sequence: TGTGCCAGCAGCTTGAGGGGGACCGGAAACACCATATATTTT.

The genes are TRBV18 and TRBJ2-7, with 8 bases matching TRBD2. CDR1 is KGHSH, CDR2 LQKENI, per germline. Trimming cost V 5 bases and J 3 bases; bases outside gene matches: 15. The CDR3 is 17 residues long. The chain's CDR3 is CASSNRPLTSEDYEQYF. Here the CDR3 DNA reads TGTGCCAGCTCAAACCGTCCGTTGACTAGCGAGGACTACGAGCAGTACTTC.